Detailed here is one T cell receptor beta chain. The antigen is unknown. Uncontrolled infection, other autoimmune disease, pregnancy or lactation led to exclusion. This specimen comes from a study of T cells in Graves' hyperthyroidism and ophthalmopathy. Whole-study results and caveats: Progression to ophthalmopathy was predicted a median of roughly 6.8 months early.

Using RNA transcripts as the source, TCR beta CDR3 regions were amplified. The HTBI set primed first-round TCR CDR3 RT-PCR. TCRdb independently ran MiXCR on the multiplex PCR reads; one entry per CDR3 protein. The sample shows about 640,000 distinct CDR3 sequences, roughly 45% of them seen only once. The CDR3 has 16 residues. Germline V gives CDR1 SGHVS, CDR2 FQNEAQ. The V and J ends lost 2 bases and 5 bases, in that order; junction bases with no gene match: 5. The TCR sequence derives from an adult man with Graves' disease, either hyperthyroidism or ophthalmopathy (not recorded which). J is TRBJ2-5 and V is TRBV7-8; 13 bases agree with TRBD2. Sequences were obtained from peripheral blood or thyroid tissue (not recorded which). In DNA form, the CDR3 reads TGTGCCAGCAGCTTAACTACTAGCGGGGGGGTCGAGACCCAGTACTTC. Translated: CASSLTTSGGVETQYF.